This TCR beta chain emerged from a study of blood T cell repertoires in COVID-19. About the study: PBMCs, B-cell-depleted T cells, or T cells were the source of the cDNA or gDNA that made up the material.

The CDR3 contains 14 residues. Germline values: CDR1 SGHVS, CDR2 FNYEAQ. V was pared by 5 bases and J by 6 bases, with 15 bases between. Seattle patients were enrolled while actively infected and followed longitudinally. Original handling: Nucleated cell counts were estimated from reference gene primer amplification. Here immunoSEQ multiplex PCR was the method, and the copy in TCRdb shows in-frame clones only, minus some. The V and J calls and clone size are taken from that table; D and trimming were inferred from the DNA. The table records a few hundred thousand clones, approximately 88% of them present only once.

The genes are TRBV7-6 and TRBJ2-3; D gene ambiguous. Sequencing input: peripheral blood. The TCR comes from a woman aged 30 to 39 with COVID-19, enrolled during active disease. CDR3 in amino acids: CASSPPSLVDTQYF. The DNA of the CDR3 is TGTGCCAGCAGCCCCCCTAGTCTCGTGGATACGCAGTATTTT.